Listed below are T cell receptor beta chains from one sample, sequenced in a study of cytomegalovirus exposure and HLA in healthy donors. Produced via immunoSEQ multiplex PCR; TCRdb's table is partial and in-frame only. The table records around 200,000 clones, roughly four fifths of them present only once. Source material: PBMCs. The receptors originated from a middle-aged woman in good health and CMV-seronegative. Each CDR3 is given with its conserved first and last residue. The D gene is left open where the match is weak. Clone size is stated in some rows and not others, as once, few, many or a class when expanded.

>NA|few|TRBJ1-3|TRBV7-9
TGTGCCAGCAGCTTTGTAATCTCTGGAAACACCATATATTTT
CASSFVISGNTIYF
>NA|NA|TRBJ1-3|TRBV6-5
TGTGCCAGCATCAGGGGCCCAGCCTCTGGAAACACCATATATTTT
CASIRGPASGNTIYF
>TRBD1|NA|TRBJ1-2|TRBV5-6
TGTGCCAGCAGCTCGGGACAGGGCTACACCTTC
CASSSGQGYTF
>TRBD1|NA|TRBJ1-1|TRBV7-9
TGTGCCAGCAGCCTGGGACAGGGGGAAGCTTTCTTT
CASSLGQGEAFF
>TRBD2|NA|TRBJ2-1|TRBV14
TGTGCCAGCAGCCAAGAAGGGGAGGGTCGGAATGAGCAGTTCTTC
CASSQEGEGRNEQFF
>NA|NA|TRBJ1-1|TRBV27
TGTGCCAGCAGTTTTGCCGGGAGAGAGGGAGCTTTCTTT
CASSFAGREGAFF
>TRBD2|few|TRBJ2-2|TRBV6-5
TGTGCCAGCGGGACTAGACACACCGGGGAGCTGTTTTTT
CASGTRHTGELFF
>NA|NA|TRBJ1-3|TRBV9
TGTGCCAGCAGCGTAGACTACTCTGGAAACACCATATATTTT
CASSVDYSGNTIYF
>NA|NA|TRBJ1-1|TRBV19
TGTGCCAGTATCACCCCCGGGCGGGGAATGAACACTGAAGCTTTCTTT
CASITPGRGMNTEAFF
>NA|NA|TRBJ2-7|TRBV7-9
TGTGCCAGCACCCCCCAATACGAGCAGTACTTC
CASTPQYEQYF
>NA|once|TRBJ2-5|TRBV7-7
TGTGCTAGCAGCTCCGACAGACAAGAGACCCAGTACTTC
CASSSDRQETQYF
>TRBD1|NA|TRBJ1-2|TRBV6-5
TGTGCCAGCAGTTATTTGCCGACAGGGAATAATGGCTACACCTTC
CASSYLPTGNNGYTF
>TRBD2|NA|TRBJ2-3|TRBV29-1
TGCAGCGTTCGCCTAGCGGCTAGCACAGATACGCAGTATTTT
CSVRLAASTDTQYF
>NA|NA|TRBJ1-1|TRBV10-3
TGTGCCATCAGTGAACAGGGATCGGACACTGAAGCTTTCTTT
CAISEQGSDTEAFF
>TRBD1|NA|TRBJ2-1|TRBV7-3
TGTGCCAGCAGCCGGACAGGAAGGGTCAACACAGATGAGCAGTTCTTC
CASSRTGRVNTDEQFF
>NA|NA|TRBJ2-7|TRBV19
TGTGCCAGTAGTGAACACCCAACGGGAAGCAGTTACTCCTACGAGCAGTACTTC
CASSEHPTGSSYSYEQYF
>NA|NA|TRBJ2-1|TRBV6-5
TGTGCCAGCAGTTACGGGCCGGCCAGGGGGCAGTTCTTC
CASSYGPARGQFF
>NA|NA|TRBJ1-2|TRBV10-3
TGTGCCATCAGTGGGCCCGACAGTAACTATGGCTACACCTTC
CAISGPDSNYGYTF
>NA|NA|TRBJ2-3|TRBV21-1
TGTGCCAGCAGCAAAGCGCTTTCCACGGGGGGGGGAGATACGCAGTATTTT
CASSKALSTGGGDTQYF
>NA|NA|TRBJ1-2|TRBV7-9
TGTGCCAGCAGCCAGGACAGTTTCTATGGCTACACCTTC
CASSQDSFYGYTF
>NA|NA|TRBJ1-2|TRBV7-9
TGTTCCAGCAGCTTAGGAATGGCCAGCGACTATGGCTACACCTTC
CSSSLGMASDYGYTF
>TRBD1|NA|TRBJ1-2|TRBV28
TGTGCCAGCAGTTTATCAGGGACAGCTTATGGCTACACCTTC
CASSLSGTAYGYTF
>TRBD1|NA|TRBJ1-6|TRBV6-1
TGTGCCACCTCGACAGGGTTTGCCAATTCACCCCTCCACTTT
CATSTGFANSPLHF
>TRBD1|NA|TRBJ1-6|TRBV23-1
TGCGCCAGCAGTCAGCCAGACAGGGGCGCCAATAATTCACCCCTCCACTTT
CASSQPDRGANNSPLHF
>NA|NA|TRBJ2-6|TRBV7-2
TGTGCCAGCAGCAATACAGGGAAATCTGGGGCCAACGTCCTGACTTTC
CASSNTGKSGANVLTF
>TRBD1|NA|TRBJ1-2|TRBV18
TGTGCCAGCTCAGAGACAGGGAACTATGGCTACACCTTC
CASSETGNYGYTF
>NA|NA|TRBJ2-2|TRBV18
TGTGCCAGCTCACCCTATGAATTCAGGGAGCTGTTTTTT
CASSPYEFRELFF
>NA|NA|TRBJ1-1|TRBV11-2
TGTGCCAGCAGCTTCGGGACTTTGAACACTGAAGCTTTCTTT
CASSFGTLNTEAFF
>NA|once|TRBJ1-2|TRBV5-4
TGTGCCAGCAGCTCCGCGGGGGCCTATGGCTACACCTTC
CASSSAGAYGYTF
>NA|NA|TRBJ1-5|TRBV5-1
TGCGCCAGCAGCTTGGCCCAGGGTCAGCCCCAGCATTTT
CASSLAQGQPQHF
>NA|NA|TRBJ2-6|TRBV18
TGTGCCAGCTCACCTCAACAGGGTACTATCTCTGGGGCCAACGTCCTGACTTTC
CASSPQQGTISGANVLTF
>NA|NA|TRBJ2-5|TRBV7-2
TGTGCCAGCAGCTTAAGGGACATTGGGCTCGGTCAAGAGACCCAGTACTTC
CASSLRDIGLGQETQYF
>NA|NA|TRBJ2-7|TRBV5-8
TGTGCCAGCAGGAGGGTGGGGGGCTCCTACGAGCAGTACTTC
CASRRVGGSYEQYF
>TRBD1|NA|TRBJ1-1|TRBV6-6
TGTGCCACGACAGGGGAGTTCGCTTTCTTT
CATTGEFAFF
>TRBD2|NA|TRBJ2-3|TRBV30
TGTGCCTGGGGCTGGACTAGCGGGGGCGGGGATACGCAGTATTTT
CAWGWTSGGGDTQYF
>NA|NA|TRBJ1-5|TRBV28
TGTGCCAGCAGTTCCCCGGGTGCTAACCAGCCCCAGCATTTT
CASSSPGANQPQHF
>NA|NA|TRBJ2-5|TRBV27
TGTGCCAGCAGTACCTATGACGGCCTAGGGGCCCAGTACTTC
CASSTYDGLGAQYF
>TRBD1|NA|TRBJ2-5|TRBV18
TGTGCCAGCTCACCGGGACAGACCACGGAGACCCAGTACTTC
CASSPGQTTETQYF